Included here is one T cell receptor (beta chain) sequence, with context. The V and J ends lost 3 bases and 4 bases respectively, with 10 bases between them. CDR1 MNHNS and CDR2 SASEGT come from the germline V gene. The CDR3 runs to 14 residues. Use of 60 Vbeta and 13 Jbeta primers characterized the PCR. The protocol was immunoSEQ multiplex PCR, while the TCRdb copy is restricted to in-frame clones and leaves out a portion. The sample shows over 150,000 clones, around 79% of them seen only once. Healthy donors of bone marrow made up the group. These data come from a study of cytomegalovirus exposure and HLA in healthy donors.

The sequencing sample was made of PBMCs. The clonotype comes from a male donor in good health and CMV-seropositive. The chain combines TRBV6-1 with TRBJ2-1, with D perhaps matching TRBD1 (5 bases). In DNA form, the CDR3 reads TGTGCCAGCAGTGAGGTACAGGTTTACAATGAGCAGTTCTTC. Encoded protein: CASSEVQVYNEQFF.